This is a list of T cell receptor beta chains from one sample in a study of control samples from healthy donors and cancer patients. The table came from immunoSEQ multiplex PCR; TCRdb's copy has only in-frame clones and leaves some out. The table shows over 100,000 clones, with around nine tenths occurring only once. The sample taken for sequencing was blood. The receptors stem from a man aged 45-65 years in good health. CDR3s include the opening cysteine and the closing phenylalanine or tryptophan. Fields, in order: V gene, CDR3 protein.

V: TRBV6-6
CDR3: CASSYPPGTGEYTIYF

V: TRBV7-2
CDR3: CASSFGRRNTIYF

V: TRBV4-1
CDR3: CASSQGATEQYF

V: TRBV6-1
CDR3: CASRRRTGEGETQYF

V: TRBV19
CDR3: CASIPNRGSNQPQHF

V: TRBV6-5
CDR3: CASRTSGDTQYF

V: TRBV30
CDR3: CAWSVGFGDSPLHF

V: TRBV9
CDR3: CASSVQGLHNSPLHF

V: TRBV11-2
CDR3: CASSLGFIGLTGELFF

V: TRBV4-1
CDR3: CASSQDLSSEQFF

V: TRBV28
CDR3: CASTRTANTEAFF

V: TRBV19
CDR3: CASRRRSADRGNEKLFF

V: TRBV18
CDR3: CASSPGQESGELFF

V: TRBV29-1
CDR3: CSVRTGFGYNSPLHF

V: TRBV15
CDR3: CATSRDRANYGYTF

V: TRBV5-1
CDR3: CASSLGQGGEQYF

V: TRBV7-6
CDR3: CASSLTGSSYNSPLHF

V: TRBV28
CDR3: CASTDPRGGNTIYF

V: TRBV29-1
CDR3: CSVEAPGLPSGYTF

V: TRBV30
CDR3: CAWSVGNISPGNEQFF

V: TRBV14
CDR3: CAALGGAGGKTQYF

V: TRBV11-3
CDR3: CASSLGLGENIQYF

V: TRBV27
CDR3: CASSWDRGYEQYF

V: TRBV11-2
CDR3: CASTQGWNTEAFF

V: TRBV30
CDR3: CAWSVTGGYSPLHF

V: TRBV7-9
CDR3: CASSFEASRELFF

V: TRBV19
CDR3: CASGVQGAHEQYF

V: TRBV28
CDR3: CASNTGDQPQHF

V: TRBV6-5
CDR3: CASSTSFSYEQYF

V: TRBV4-2
CDR3: CASSPEGGGLYEQYF

V: TRBV18
CDR3: CASSPQGVNTGELFF

V: TRBV11-3
CDR3: CASSPGLAGFYEQFF